These 16 T cell receptor beta chains share one sample of origin, sequenced in a study of blood T cell repertoires in COVID-19. Libraries were prepared by immunoSEQ multiplex PCR; TCRdb keeps only in-frame clonotypes and omits some of them. Of about 270,000 clones in the sample, over 75% were seen once. Sequenced: PBMCs or T cells enriched from blood (not recorded which). The receptors derive from a woman aged 18 to 35 who had recovered from COVID-19.

CDR3 sequence (DNA): TGTGCCAGCAGCCAGGGACAGTTCTACACCTTC. Its translation: CASSQGQFYTF. The V and J genes are TRBV4-2 and TRBJ1-2; TRBD1 matches at 7 bases. The J segment lost 10 bases and the V segment lost 3 bases, leaving 2 bases of the junction unmatched. This CDR3 spans 11 amino acids. From germline, CDR1 is LGHNA and CDR2 YNFKEQ.

The chain carries TRBV3-1 (or the pseudogene TRBV3-2) and TRBJ1-1; 7 bases line up with TRBD1. The CDR3 runs to 12 residues. CDR1 is LGHDT and CDR2 is YNNKEL in the germline V gene (reference sequence). The ends lost 1 base at V and 8 bases at J; junction bases unmatched: 1. CDR3 bases: TGTGCCAGCAGCCAAGTGGACAGGGAAGCTTTCTTT. Protein: CASSQVDREAFF.

This clone was observed a single time. The chain is built from TRBV3-1 (or the pseudogene TRBV3-2) and TRBJ2-7; D possibly corresponds to TRBD2 (6 bases). CDR1 and CDR2 from the germline V gene are LGHDT and YNNKEL (reference sequence). The CDR3 totals 15 residues. V lost 8 bases and J lost 2, with 19 bases in between. The CDR3 here is CASGKEGRGTYEQYF. CDR3 nucleotides: TGTGCCAGCGGGAAGGAGGGGAGAGGAACCTACGAGCAGTACTTC.

The chain recombines TRBV27 with TRBJ1-3; 7 bases fit TRBD1. The trim removed 8 bases at V and 0 bases at J, leaving 16 bases unmatched. CDR3 length: 18 amino acids. Germline assignment: CDR1 MNHEY and CDR2 SMNVEV (reference sequence). The CDR3 region has the DNA TGTGCCAGCGGGAAAGGGACAGACCCTTTGTTCTCTGGAAACACCATATATTTT. Protein sequence: CASGKGTDPLFSGNTIYF.

This clone was picked up a small number of times. This chain links TRBV6-5 with TRBJ1-5; D unresolved. The CDR3 loop spans 14 amino acids. V gave up 6 bases and J gave up 2 bases, with 11 bases separating them. The germline gives CDR1 MNHEY, CDR2 SVGAGI. The CDR3 sequence is CASSRPEGNQPQHF. CDR3 coding DNA: TGTGCCAGCAGCCGTCCGGAGGGCAATCAGCCCCAGCATTTT.

This clone was seen once. This CDR3 is CASSLSGRGRSYEQYF. In nucleotides, the CDR3 is TGTGCCAGCAGCCTGTCGGGCAGGGGGAGGTCCTACGAGCAGTACTTC. V gene TRBV5-6 combines with J gene TRBJ2-7; perhaps TRBD1 as D (7 bases). The V end was cut by 4 bases, the J end by 1 base, with 18 bases between. CDR3 length equals 16 residues. CDR1 and CDR2 (germline): SGHDT, YYEEEE.

V and J are TRBV5-1 and TRBJ1-4; D perhaps matches TRBD1 (5 bases). There are 13 residues in the CDR3. V shed 8 bases and J shed 5 bases, with 13 bases lying between them. Per the germline V gene, CDR1 is SGHRS and CDR2 is YFSETQ. This chain's CDR3 is CASKRGENEKLFF. CDR3 DNA: TGCGCCAGTAAACGGGGGGAGAATGAAAAACTGTTTTTT.

This clone was detected only a few times. The V gene is TRBV28, the J gene TRBJ2-4, with 9 bases aligning to TRBD1. The germline V gene has CDR1 MDHEN and CDR2 SYDVKM. The CDR3 contains 15 residues. The J segment lost 6 bases and the V segment lost 4 bases, leaving 7 bases of the junction unmatched. The CDR3, as DNA: TGTGCCAGCAGTTCGAGCGGGACAGGGCGAAACATTCAGTACTTC. It is translated as CASSSSGTGRNIQYF.

The J gene is TRBJ2-7, the V gene TRBV27; TRBD1 matches at 7 bases. Germline V gene sequence: CDR1 MNHEY, CDR2 SMNVEV (reference sequence). CDR3 length: 13 amino acids. V shed 5 bases and J 4 bases; nucleotides not matched to a gene: 5. CDR3 nucleotides: TGTGCCAGCAGTCAGACAGGGATTTACGAGCAGTACTTC. Its protein product is CASSQTGIYEQYF.

This clone was counted a single time. The rearrangement joins TRBV6-5 to TRBJ2-7, with 10 bases lining up with TRBD1. The CDR3 is 15 amino acids. The J segment lost 4 bases and the V segment lost 1 base, leaving 4 bases of the junction unmatched. Per germline, CDR1 MNHEY and CDR2 SVGAGI. The CDR3 region is CASSYWTGGLYEQYF. DNA of the CDR3: TGTGCCAGCAGTTACTGGACAGGGGGGCTATACGAGCAGTACTTC.

This clone showed up just once. The chain uses TRBV5-6 and TRBJ1-4, with TRBD1 matching over 12 bases. Germline CDR1 is SGHDT and CDR2 is YYEEEE. The CDR3 runs to 16 residues. The junction had 7 bases not matched to a gene; V was cut back by 4 bases and J by 6 bases. CDR3 sequence (DNA): TGTGCCAGCAGCGGGGACAGGGGGCGAGTTCATGAAAAACTGTTTTTT. Its protein product is CASSGDRGRVHEKLFF. Full variable domain (outside the CDR3, taken from reference TRBV5-6 and TRBJ1-4): DAGVTQSPTHLIKTRGQQVTLRCSPKSGHDTVSWYQQALGQGPQFIFQYYEEEERQRGNFPDRFSGHQFPNYSSELNVNALLLGDSALYLCASSGDRGRVHEKLFFGSGTQLSVL.

This chain connects TRBV9 to TRBJ1-2; 7 positions match TRBD1. Trimming cost V 0 bases and J 7 bases; bases outside gene matches: 6. From germline, CDR1 is SGDLS and CDR2 YYNGEE. The CDR3 covers 14 residues. DNA of the CDR3: TGTGCCAGCAGCGTAGTAGAGGGGGCGAGTGGCTACACCTTC. Its translation: CASSVVEGASGYTF.

The CDR3 spells CASSLASDYNEQFF. The DNA for the CDR3 is TGTGCCAGCAGCCTGGCTAGCGACTACAATGAGCAGTTCTTC. The chain recombines TRBV28 with TRBJ2-1, with D tentatively TRBD2 (6 bases). The V gene's germline CDR1 is MDHEN and CDR2 SYDVKM. CDR3 length: 14 residues. With 6 bases removed from V and 3 bases from J, the gap between germline ends came to 12 bases.

The chain carries TRBV30 and TRBJ1-5; D uncertain. The CDR3 consists of 14 residues. With 4 bases removed from V and 2 bases from J, the gap between germline ends came to 12 bases. Per germline, CDR1 GTSNPN and CDR2 SVGIG (reference sequence). The CDR3 region is CAWNRGRGNQPQHF. The CDR3 nucleotides are TGTGCCTGGAACCGGGGTAGAGGCAATCAGCCCCAGCATTTT.

The chain combines TRBV5-1 with TRBJ2-1, with a possible D match to TRBD2 (6 bases). V gave up 0 bases and J gave up 0 bases, with 13 bases separating them. Germline-derived CDR1 and CDR2 are SGHRS and YFSETQ. This CDR3 has 17 residues. The CDR3 DNA is TGCGCCAGCAGCTTGGGGTTTGCGGGGAGCTCCTACAATGAGCAGTTCTTC. Translation gives CASSLGFAGSSYNEQFF.

The chain employs TRBV18 and TRBJ1-3; D is ambiguous. Trimming left V 6 bases short and J 4 bases short, with 22 bases between. Germline lookup yields CDR1 KGHSH and CDR2 LQKENI. CDR3 length: 17 amino acids. CDR3 DNA sequence: TGTGCCAGCTCGGTGGAACGCCGGGGTGTCGGGGGAAACACCATATATTTT. Translating it yields CASSVERRGVGGNTIYF. Drawing the rest from reference TRBV18 and TRBJ1-3, the complete variable domain is NAGVMQNPRHLVRRRGQEARLRCSPMKGHSHVYWYRQLPEEGLKFMVYLQKENIIDESGMPKERFSAEFPKEGPSILRIQQVVRGDSAAYFCASSVERRGVGGNTIYFGEGSWLTVV.